This TCR beta chain was identified in a study of long-term antiretroviral therapy in people with HIV. The assay, immunoSEQ v3.0, was run at survey level. Profiling relied on immunoSEQ multiplex PCR, and the TCRdb table lists in-frame clones only, not all of them. The sample includes under 40,000 clones, about 85% of them seen just once. The receptor was isolated from a woman in her twenties or thirties with HIV. The starting material was unsorted PBMCs, obtained just over 2.7 years before starting antiretroviral therapy.

The CDR3: CASSLASSGGARETQYF. CDR3 DNA sequence: TGTGCCAGCAGCTTAGCGTCGAGCGGGGGGGCCCGGGAGACCCAGTACTTC. The V and J genes are TRBV7-2 and TRBJ2-5; TRBD2 matches 10 bases. Germline CDR1 SGHTA, CDR2 FQGNSA. V gave up 0 bases and J gave up 5 bases; unmatched junction bases: 9. This CDR3 is 17 amino acids long.